This TCR beta chain is drawn from a study of T cells in Graves' hyperthyroidism and ophthalmopathy. Using RNA transcripts as the source, TCR beta CDR3 regions were amplified. TCR CDR3 regions were first amplified by RT-PCR with HTBI primers. Each CDR3 protein gets one entry after TCRdb re-called the multiplex PCR reads with MiXCR. The sample gives about 770,000 distinct CDR3 sequences, over 15% of which show up once; 16% is in the top ten. The V end was cut by 1 base, the J end by 1 base, with 8 bases between. Germline CDR1 and CDR2: MGHRA and YSYEKL. This CDR3 comprises 15 residues. This sequence joins TRBV4-1 and TRBJ1-5; D gene unclear. The origin of this receptor is a woman in her forties or fifties with Graves' hyperthyroidism that later progressed to Graves' ophthalmopathy. Sequenced material: blood. The chain's CDR3 is CASSQGPRSNQPQHF. As DNA, the CDR3 is TGCGCCAGCAGCCAAGGCCCCCGGAGCAATCAGCCCCAGCATTTT.